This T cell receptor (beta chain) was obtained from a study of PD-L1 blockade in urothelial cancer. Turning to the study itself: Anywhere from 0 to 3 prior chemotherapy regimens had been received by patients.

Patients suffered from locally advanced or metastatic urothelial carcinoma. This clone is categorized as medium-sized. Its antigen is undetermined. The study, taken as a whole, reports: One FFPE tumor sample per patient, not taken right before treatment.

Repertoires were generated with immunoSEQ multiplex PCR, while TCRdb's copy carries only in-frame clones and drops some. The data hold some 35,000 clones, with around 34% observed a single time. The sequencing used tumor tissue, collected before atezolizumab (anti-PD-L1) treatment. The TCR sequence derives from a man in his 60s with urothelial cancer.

The CDR3 sequence: CASSPQGRHEQYF. Written as DNA, the CDR3 is TGTGCCAGCTCACCTCAGGGGCGGCACGAGCAGTACTTC. This sequence joins TRBV18 and TRBJ2-7; perhaps TRBD1 as D (6 bases). Germline CDR1 is KGHSH and CDR2 is LQKENI. This CDR3 contains 13 residues. V shed 3 bases and J shed 5 bases, with 11 bases lying between them.